This T cell receptor beta chain came from a study of cytomegalovirus exposure and HLA in healthy donors. V shed 4 bases, J shed 5 bases, and the junction held 6 bases outside the gene matches. CDR3 size: 15 residues. Per germline, CDR1 SEHNR and CDR2 FQNEAQ (reference sequence). About this clone itself: This is likely a read error, given that the CDR3 carries no conserved phenylalanine or tryptophan at its end.

With 60 Vbeta and 13 Jbeta primers, the PCR was carried out. Clones were read by immunoSEQ multiplex PCR, and TCRdb kept only the in-frame ones, dropping some. The table records about 120,000 clones, about three quarters of them present only once. This sequence joins TRBV7-9 and TRBJ2-7, with 12 bases identical to TRBD1. Source material: PBMCs. The clonotype originates from a man in his 60s in good health and CMV-seropositive. The CDR3 DNA sequence: TGTGCCAGCAGCTCTCCCGGGACAGGGGGCCACGAGCAGTACCTC. Its protein is CASSSPGTGGHEQYL.